This passage covers 23 T cell receptor beta chains from one sample sequenced in a study of blood T cell repertoires in COVID-19. Generated by immunoSEQ multiplex PCR, the TCRdb table keeps only in-frame clones and is missing some. The table includes a few hundred thousand clones, 70% to 90% detected once. The sequenced sample consisted of peripheral blood. Receptors were obtained from a man aged 25 to 40 with active or convalescent COVID-19.

The chain has TRBV7-3 and TRBJ2-2; D uncertain. Trimming left V 0 bases short and J 6 bases short, with 11 bases between. Germline V gives CDR1 SGHTA, CDR2 FQGTGA. This CDR3 is 15 amino acids long. CDR3 region: CASSLTPLSAGELFF. In DNA form, the CDR3 reads TGTGCCAGCAGCTTAACCCCCCTATCGGCCGGGGAGCTGTTTTTT.

This clone appeared a single time. V is TRBV6-5 and J is TRBJ1-1; 7 bases map to TRBD1. The germline CDR1 and CDR2 sequences are MNHEY and SVGAGI. The J segment lost 1 base and the V segment lost 7 bases, leaving 6 bases of the junction unmatched. The CDR3 extends over 14 amino acids. CDR3 DNA: TGTGCCAGCATCCCGGGACAGACGAACACTGAAGCTTTCTTT. Its protein is CASIPGQTNTEAFF.

The V and J genes are TRBV5-4 and TRBJ2-1, with TRBD1 matching 8 bases. The CDR3 has 15 amino acids. With V trimmed by 5 bases and J by 6 bases, 10 bases remained unmatched. Germline V CDR1 and CDR2: SGHNT, YYREEE (reference sequence). Here the CDR3 reads CASSYDRGLVNEQFF. CDR3 bases: TGTGCCAGCAGTTATGACAGGGGCCTCGTCAATGAGCAGTTCTTC.

This chain joins TRBV18 and TRBJ2-5, with TRBD2 matching over 12 bases. J lost 2 bases, V lost 4 bases, and 17 bases had no gene match. Germline CDR1 and CDR2: KGHSH and LQKENI. The CDR3 spans 20 residues. Here the CDR3 DNA reads TGTGCCAGCTCACTCGTACTAGCGGGGGGTTCCCGCTTAGTTCAAGAGACCCAGTACTTC. Its translation is CASSLVLAGGSRLVQETQYF.

The chain links TRBV5-6 to TRBJ2-7; no clear D. This CDR3 has 13 residues. The germline V and J ends were trimmed by 1 base and 1 base, with 6 bases remaining between them. Germline CDR1 SGHDT, CDR2 YYEEEE. DNA for the CDR3: TGTGCCAGCAGCTTGTCCCCATCCTACGAGCAGTACTTC. Amino acids: CASSLSPSYEQYF.

The CDR3 here is CASSLNVGDTEAFF. Here the CDR3 DNA reads TGTGCCAGCAGCTTAAATGTCGGGGACACTGAAGCTTTCTTT. The chain uses TRBV7-9 and TRBJ1-1; D not certain. The CDR3 covers 14 residues. Trimming took 2 bases from V and 3 from J, leaving 10 bases between them. Germline values: CDR1 SEHNR, CDR2 FQNEAQ (reference sequence).

The chain carries TRBV7-3 and TRBJ2-5; the match to TRBD2 covers 8 bases. The CDR3 extends over 18 amino acids. V shed 2 bases and J 5 bases; nucleotides not matched to a gene: 16. The germline CDR1 and CDR2 sequences are SGHTA and FQGTGA. CDR3 DNA: TGTGCCAGCAGCTTAGGGAGGTTAGCGGGGCCTACGCTGGAGACCCAGTACTTC. Amino acids: CASSLGRLAGPTLETQYF.

The V call is TRBV9, the J call TRBJ2-3; TRBD2 might be the D (7 bases). There are 15 residues in the CDR3. V was trimmed by 2 bases and J by 4 bases, leaving 14 bases between them. Germline assignment: CDR1 SGDLS and CDR2 YYNGEE. The CDR3 DNA reads TGTGCCAGCAGCGTTTGGGGGGGGCCCCCAGATACGCAGTATTTT. Translation: CASSVWGGPPDTQYF. Combining the CDR3 with reference TRBV9 and TRBJ2-3 gives the whole variable domain DSGVTQTPKHLITATGQRVTLRCSPRSGDLSVYWYQQSLDQGLQFLIQYYNGEERAKGNILERFSAQQFPDLHSELNLSSLELGDSALYFCASSVWGGPPDTQYFGPGTRLTVL.

This clone was seen only a few times. The same CDR3 also results from other DNA sequences found in this sample. The chain combines TRBV7-3 with TRBJ2-2; TRBD2 matches 8 bases. Looked up from germline, CDR1 is SGHTA and CDR2 is FQGTGA. This CDR3 has 16 residues. Losses at the gene ends were 3 bases for V and 1 base for J; bases not matched to a gene: 4. CDR3 sequence reads: CASSLGLAGNTGELFF. For the CDR3, the DNA is TGTGCCAGCAGCTTGGGCCTAGCGGGGAACACCGGGGAGCTGTTTTTT.

A single count supports this clone. This rearrangement joins TRBV10-2 to TRBJ2-2, with D unclear. V was pared by 4 bases and J by 3 bases, with 6 bases between. The CDR3 is 13 amino acids. Germline lookup yields CDR1 WSHSY and CDR2 SAAADI. CDR3 nucleotides: TGCGCCAGCAGTGGGGCGCACACCGGGGAGCTGTTTTTT. Residues: CASSGAHTGELFF.

The chain joins TRBV14 to TRBJ1-3; D ambiguous. The CDR3 is 16 residues long. The germline gives CDR1 SGHDN, CDR2 FVKESK. Trimming removed 2 bases from V and 0 bases from J, with 11 bases in between. The CDR3 nucleotides are TGTGCCAGCAGCCAACGTTTCAGTTTCTCTGGAAACACCATATATTTT. It codes for CASSQRFSFSGNTIYF.

The V call is TRBV10-2, the J call TRBJ2-7; 10 nucleotides line up with TRBD2. J was trimmed by 3 bases and V by 2 bases; bases with no gene match: 7. Germline V CDR1 and CDR2: WSHSY, SAAADI. The CDR3 runs 16 residues. CDR3 in amino acids: CASSELAGETNYEQYF. The CDR3 region has the DNA TGCGCCAGCAGTGAGCTAGCGGGGGAGACAAACTACGAGCAGTACTTC.

This clone appeared once. This sequence joins TRBV9 and TRBJ1-1; D call uncertain. CDR3 length: 16 amino acids. Germline lookup yields CDR1 SGDLS and CDR2 YYNGEE. V dropped 0 bases and J dropped 0 bases, with 12 bases sitting between them. The CDR3 protein is CASSVGPGSMNTEAFF. Here the CDR3 DNA reads TGTGCCAGCAGCGTAGGCCCGGGTTCCATGAACACTGAAGCTTTCTTT. The whole variable domain, remainder taken from reference TRBV9 and TRBJ1-1, is DSGVTQTPKHLITATGQRVTLRCSPRSGDLSVYWYQQSLDQGLQFLIQYYNGEERAKGNILERFSAQQFPDLHSELNLSSLELGDSALYFCASSVGPGSMNTEAFFGQGTRLTVV.

This sequence joins TRBV30 and TRBJ1-3, with D possibly being TRBD1 (6 bases). V was cut by 4 bases and J by 2 bases, with 12 bases left in between. Germline V lookup: CDR1 GTSNPN, CDR2 SVGIG (reference sequence). This CDR3 comprises 14 residues. DNA of the CDR3: TGTGCCTGGAAATCCGGGGGGCCTGGAAACACCATATATTTT. Amino acids: CAWKSGGPGNTIYF.

This clone has more than one count but fewer than ten. The chain carries TRBV9 and TRBJ1-1; D not resolved. Trimming stripped 6 bases from V and 0 bases from J, with 12 bases between. This CDR3 contains 14 residues. Germline V gene sequence: CDR1 SGDLS, CDR2 YYNGEE. The CDR3, as DNA: TGTGCCAGCACCAAATCCCAGGTGAACACTGAAGCTTTCTTT. This translates into CASTKSQVNTEAFF.

This clone was counted between two and nine times. The chain carries TRBV6-1 and TRBJ2-3; D not resolved. The germline V gene encodes CDR1 MNHNS and CDR2 SASEGT. This CDR3 comprises 15 residues. V lost 3 bases and J 0 bases, leaving 10 bases between the germline ends. This CDR3 is CASSEGPTSTDTQYF. Written as DNA, the CDR3 is TGTGCCAGCAGTGAGGGCCCGACCAGCACAGATACGCAGTATTTT.

This chain connects TRBV4-1 to TRBJ1-1, with D unclear. CDR1 MGHRA and CDR2 YSYEKL come from the germline V gene. V dropped 3 bases and J dropped 1 base, with 9 bases sitting between them. This CDR3 has 14 amino acids. CDR3 coding DNA: TGCGCCAGCAGCCATATTACGGGGAACACTGAAGCTTTCTTT. Residues: CASSHITGNTEAFF.

The V call is TRBV19, the J call TRBJ1-1; a weak D match, TRBD1 (6 bases). V dropped 7 bases and J dropped 0 bases, with 18 bases sitting between them. The CDR3 loop spans 16 amino acids. Germline V gene sequence: CDR1 LNHDA, CDR2 SQIVND (reference sequence). CDR3 sequence reads: CASKSRTAKLNTEAFF. The CDR3, as DNA: TGTGCCAGTAAAAGTCGGACAGCGAAATTGAACACTGAAGCTTTCTTT.

This clone has a handful of counts. The chain couples TRBV19 to TRBJ1-6; TRBD1 agrees at 10 bases. The CDR3 runs to 16 residues. Unmatched junction bases numbered 6, after V lost 3 bases and J lost 7 bases. The germline V gene has CDR1 LNHDA and CDR2 SQIVND (reference sequence). In DNA, the CDR3 is TGTGCCAGTAGTATCACCGGGACAGGGGTAAATTCACCCCTCCACTTT. It is translated as CASSITGTGVNSPLHF.

The chain uses TRBV15 and TRBJ2-7; 9 bases fit TRBD1. The length of the CDR3 is 16 residues. Germline CDR1 LNHNV, CDR2 YYDKDF (reference sequence). After removal of 6 bases from V and 3 bases from J, the junction contained 12 bases not matched to a gene. The DNA for the CDR3 is TGTGCCACCAGAGGGACAGGGCAAGGAAAAGGCTACGAGCAGTACTTC. The encoded protein is CATRGTGQGKGYEQYF. Supplemented by reference TRBV15 and TRBJ2-7, the full variable domain reads DAMVIQNPRYQVTQFGKPVTLSCSQTLNHNVMYWYQQKSSQAPKLLFHYYDKDFNNEADTPDNFQSRRPNTSFCFLDIRSPGLGDTAMYLCATRGTGQGKGYEQYFGPGTRLTVT.

The chain is built from TRBV7-9 and TRBJ2-1; a weak D match, TRBD1 (5 bases). With 4 bases removed from V and 6 bases from J, the gap between germline ends came to 7 bases. The CDR3 totals 12 residues. CDR1 is SEHNR, CDR2 FQNEAQ, per germline (reference sequence). CDR3 sequence: CASSSTGNEQFF. The CDR3 DNA reads as TGTGCCAGCAGCTCCACAGGCAATGAGCAGTTCTTC.

The chain uses TRBV28 and TRBJ1-1; D remains ambiguous. The CDR3 length is 15 residues. Germline values: CDR1 MDHEN, CDR2 SYDVKM. Trimming pared 8 bases from V and 0 bases from J, leaving 16 bases between. This CDR3 reads CASGNSVGMNTEAFF. DNA for the CDR3: TGTGCCAGCGGCAATTCGGTGGGCATGAACACTGAAGCTTTCTTT.

This chain uses TRBV6-1 with TRBJ1-1, with D possibly being TRBD1 (6 bases). V gave up 2 bases and J gave up 2 bases, with 12 bases separating them. This CDR3 region has 15 residues. CDR1 is MNHNS and CDR2 is SASEGT in the germline V gene. CDR3 in DNA: TGTGCCAGCAGTGAACGGGGGGCCTCTAACACTGAAGCTTTCTTT. Encoded protein: CASSERGASNTEAFF.